The rows below give T cell receptor beta chains drawn from one sample of a study of blood T cell repertoires in COVID-19. Produced via immunoSEQ multiplex PCR; TCRdb's table is partial and in-frame only. The table has approximately 320,000 clones, roughly nine tenths seen once. The sample comprised PBMCs or T cells enriched from blood (not recorded which). These receptors were taken from a man aged 55 to 70 who had recovered from COVID-19. Each CDR3 is given with its conserved first and last residue. A D gene is named only where the DNA matches it firmly. The size field is filled for only some rows; it gives once, few, many or a size class.

>-|TRBJ2-1|TRBV11-3|-
CASSLGGYNEQFF
TGTGCCAGCAGCTTAGGCGGCTACAATGAGCAGTTCTTC
>-|TRBJ1-6|TRBV6-5|TRBD1
CASSPRQGNNSPLHF
TGTGCCAGCAGTCCGAGACAGGGCAATAATTCACCCCTCCACTTT
>-|TRBJ2-2|TRBV25-1|-
CASSHQGGELFF
TGTGCCAGCTCTCACCAGGGCGGGGAGCTGTTTTTT
>-|TRBJ1-3|TRBV9|-
CASSVGTAGGNTIYF
TGTGCCAGCAGCGTAGGTACAGCGGGCGGAAACACCATATATTTT
>-|TRBJ1-2|TRBV2|-
CASSAWGEGYTF
TGTGCCAGCAGTGCCTGGGGGGAGGGCTACACCTTC
>-|TRBJ2-1|TRBV19|-
CAAGGRRYEQFF
TGTGCGGCTGGGGGGAGGAGGTATGAGCAGTTCTTC
>once|TRBJ1-6|TRBV7-2|TRBD1
CASSLRQGVDGGPLHF
TGTGCCAGCAGCTTGAGGCAGGGGGTCGATGGGGGGCCCCTCCACTTT
>-|TRBJ2-7|TRBV28|TRBD1
CASRHPTTGNQYF
TGTGCCAGCAGACATCCCACGACAGGGAATCAGTACTTC
>-|TRBJ1-6|TRBV5-4|TRBD1
CASSGTGFNSPLHF
TGTGCCAGCAGCGGGACAGGGTTTAATTCACCCCTCCACTTT
>-|TRBJ1-3|TRBV27|-
CASSAQGSIGNTIYF
TGTGCCAGCAGTGCACAGGGTTCTATTGGAAACACCATATATTTT
>-|TRBJ2-1|TRBV7-2|TRBD2
CASSYPQLAGAYNEQFF
TGTGCCAGCAGCTACCCTCAACTAGCGGGAGCTTACAATGAGCAGTTCTTC
>-|TRBJ1-5|TRBV7-9|TRBD1
CASSSGGSQPQHF
TGTGCCAGCAGCTCAGGGGGGTCGCAGCCCCAGCATTTT
>-|TRBJ1-2|TRBV11-2|-
CASSLGAGTSHGYTF
TGTGCCAGCAGCTTAGGGGCAGGTACCTCACATGGCTACACCTTC
>-|TRBJ1-1|TRBV6-5|-
CASSYTLQMNTEAFF
TGTGCCAGCAGTTACACGCTACAGATGAACACTGAAGCTTTCTTT
>-|TRBJ2-2|TRBV2|TRBD1
CASRPDRASTGELFF
TGTGCCAGCAGGCCTGACAGGGCGTCCACCGGGGAGCTGTTTTTT
>-|TRBJ1-6|TRBV6-5|TRBD1
CASIQGLLMDSPLHF
TGTGCCAGTATACAGGGGCTGCTCATGGATTCACCCCTCCACTTT
>-|TRBJ1-1|TRBV10-2|-
CASSTDSYMNTEAFF
TGCGCCAGCAGCACGGACAGTTACATGAACACTGAAGCTTTCTTT
>-|TRBJ2-3|TRBV14|TRBD2
CASSRNLAGSGDTQYF
TGTGCCAGCAGCCGAAACCTAGCGGGGTCTGGAGATACGCAGTATTTT
>-|TRBJ1-2|TRBV5-1|TRBD1
CASSLAPGGFDGYTF
TGCGCCAGCAGCTTGGCCCCAGGGGGCTTTGATGGCTACACCTTC
>-|TRBJ2-7|TRBV4-2|TRBD2
CASSQASGSIEQYF
TGTGCCAGCAGCCAGGCTAGCGGGAGTATCGAGCAGTACTTC
>-|TRBJ2-1|TRBV6-1|-
CASRELQASSYNEQFF
TGTGCCAGCAGAGAACTACAGGCCAGCTCCTACAATGAGCAGTTCTTC
>-|TRBJ2-1|TRBV6-5|-
CASTSSSGNEQFF
-
>-|TRBJ2-1|TRBV30|-
CAWSVGETNEQFF
TGTGCCTGGAGTGTTGGGGAGACCAATGAGCAGTTCTTC
>-|TRBJ1-3|TRBV5-1|TRBD1
CASSLTTGGAGNTIYF
TGCGCCAGCAGCCTCACGACAGGGGGCGCCGGAAACACCATATATTTT